The clone carrying this TCR beta chain was picked up a small number of times. Its target is unknown. The sample comes from a study of blood T cells in healthy people across ages. Notes on the study in general: Long-lived donors had more naive CD4+ cells and higher diversity than aged donors. Age showed a roughly linear inverse relationship with TCR beta diversity per million T cells.

Then a second PCR, running about 6 to 12 cycles, was carried out with a sample-barcoded 5' primer and a J-beta primer mix. TCRdb reprocessed the 5' RACE reads with MiXCR, giving one entry per CDR3 protein. This sample has some 900,000 distinct CDR3 sequences; 25% to 30% occur once, and the top ten carry 15% to 20%. The CDR3 runs 14 residues. Researchers isolated at least 7 million PBMCs per sample. Sequencing was carried out using blood. The sequence was obtained from a woman aged 80 or over in good health. The chain employs TRBV21-1 and TRBJ1-1. TRBV21-1 is listed as a pseudogene. The CDR3 DNA is TGTGCCAGCAGCAAAGGCGCGGGGTTGACTGAAGCTTTCTTT. As protein: CASSKGAGLTEAFF.